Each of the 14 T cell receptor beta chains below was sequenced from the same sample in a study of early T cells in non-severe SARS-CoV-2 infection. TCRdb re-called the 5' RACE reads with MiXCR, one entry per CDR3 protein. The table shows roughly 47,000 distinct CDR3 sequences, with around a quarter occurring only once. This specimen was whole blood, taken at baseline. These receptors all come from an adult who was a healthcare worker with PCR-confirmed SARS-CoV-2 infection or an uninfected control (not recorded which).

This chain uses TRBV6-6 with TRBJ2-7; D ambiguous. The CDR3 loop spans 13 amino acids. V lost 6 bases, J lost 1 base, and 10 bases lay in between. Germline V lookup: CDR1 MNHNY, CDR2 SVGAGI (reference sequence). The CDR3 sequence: CASRQTTSYEQYF. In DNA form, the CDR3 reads TGTGCCAGCAGGCAAACGACTTCCTACGAGCAGTACTTC.

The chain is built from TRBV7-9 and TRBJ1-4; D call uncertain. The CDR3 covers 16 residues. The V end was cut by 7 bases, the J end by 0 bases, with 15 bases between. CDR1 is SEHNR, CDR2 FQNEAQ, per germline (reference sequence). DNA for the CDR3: TGTGCCAGCACCCCAGACCCACCATCAACTAATGAAAAACTGTTTTTT. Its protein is CASTPDPPSTNEKLFF. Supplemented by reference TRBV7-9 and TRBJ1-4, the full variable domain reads DTGVSQNPRHKITKRGQNVTFRCDPISEHNRLYWYRQTLGQGPEFLTYFQNEAQLEKSRLLSDRFSAERPKGSFSTLEIQRTEQGDSAMYLCASTPDPPSTNEKLFFGSGTQLSVL.

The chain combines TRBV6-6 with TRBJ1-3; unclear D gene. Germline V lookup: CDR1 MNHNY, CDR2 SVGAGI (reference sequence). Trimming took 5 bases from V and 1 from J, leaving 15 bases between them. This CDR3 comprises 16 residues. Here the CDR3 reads CASSRAGLGSGNTIYF. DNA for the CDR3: TGTGCCAGCAGTAGGGCGGGGTTGGGGTCTGGAAACACCATATATTTT.

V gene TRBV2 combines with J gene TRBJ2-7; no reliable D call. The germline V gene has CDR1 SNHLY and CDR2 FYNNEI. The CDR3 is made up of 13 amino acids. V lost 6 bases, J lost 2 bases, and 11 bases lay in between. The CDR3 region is CASRLPGPYEQYF. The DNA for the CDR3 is TGTGCCAGCAGGCTTCCAGGACCCTACGAGCAGTACTTC.

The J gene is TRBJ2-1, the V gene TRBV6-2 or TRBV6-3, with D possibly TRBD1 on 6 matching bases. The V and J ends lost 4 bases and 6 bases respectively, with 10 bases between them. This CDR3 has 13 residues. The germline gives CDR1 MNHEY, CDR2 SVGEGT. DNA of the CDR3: TGTGCCAGCAGTTTAGCGACAGGCAATGAGCAGTTCTTC. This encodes CASSLATGNEQFF.

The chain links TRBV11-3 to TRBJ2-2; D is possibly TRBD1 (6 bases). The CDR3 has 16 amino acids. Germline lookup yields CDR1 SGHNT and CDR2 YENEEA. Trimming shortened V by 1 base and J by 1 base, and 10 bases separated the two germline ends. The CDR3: CASSLVGTQNTGELFF. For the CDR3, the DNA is TGTGCCAGCAGCTTAGTGGGGACACAGAACACCGGGGAGCTGTTTTTT.

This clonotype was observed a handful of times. CDR3 sequence reads: CASSEEAGGPQFF. In DNA, the CDR3 is TGTGCCAGCAGTGAAGAAGCGGGGGGGCCTCAGTTCTTC. The chain uses TRBV2 and TRBJ2-1, with TRBD2 matching 10 bases. This CDR3 spans 13 amino acids. V was pared by 1 base and J by 13 bases, with 4 bases of the junction left unmatched. In germline, CDR1 is SNHLY, CDR2 FYNNEI.

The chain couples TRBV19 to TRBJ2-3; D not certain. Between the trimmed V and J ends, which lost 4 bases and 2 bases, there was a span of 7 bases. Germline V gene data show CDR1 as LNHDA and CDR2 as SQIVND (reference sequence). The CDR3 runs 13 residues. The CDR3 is CASSRSFTDTQYF. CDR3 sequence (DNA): TGTGCCAGTAGTAGGAGTTTCACAGATACGCAGTATTTT.

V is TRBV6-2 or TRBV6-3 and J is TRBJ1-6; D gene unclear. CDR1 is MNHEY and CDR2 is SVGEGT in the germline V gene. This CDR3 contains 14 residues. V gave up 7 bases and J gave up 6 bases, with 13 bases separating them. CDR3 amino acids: CASTRTMGNSPLHF. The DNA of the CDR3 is TGTGCCAGCACCAGGACTATGGGTAATTCACCCCTCCACTTT.

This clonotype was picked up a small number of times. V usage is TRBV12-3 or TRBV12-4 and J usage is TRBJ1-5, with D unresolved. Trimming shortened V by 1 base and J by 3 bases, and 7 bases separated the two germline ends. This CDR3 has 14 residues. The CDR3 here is CASSLDGYNQPQHF. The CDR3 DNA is TGTGCCAGCAGTTTAGACGGCTACAATCAGCCCCAGCATTTT.

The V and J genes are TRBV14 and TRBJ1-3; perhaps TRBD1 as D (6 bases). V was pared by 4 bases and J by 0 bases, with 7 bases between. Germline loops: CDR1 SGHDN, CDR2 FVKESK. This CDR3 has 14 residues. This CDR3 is CASSRGGSGNTIYF. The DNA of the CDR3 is TGTGCCAGCAGCCGAGGGGGCTCTGGAAACACCATATATTTT.

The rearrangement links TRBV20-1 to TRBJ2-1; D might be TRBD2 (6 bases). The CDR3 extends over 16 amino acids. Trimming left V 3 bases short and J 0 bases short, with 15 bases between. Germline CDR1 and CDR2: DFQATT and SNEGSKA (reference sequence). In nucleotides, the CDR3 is TGCAGTGCTAGTTCGGGACTTACGAGCTCCTACAATGAGCAGTTCTTC. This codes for CSASSGLTSSYNEQFF.

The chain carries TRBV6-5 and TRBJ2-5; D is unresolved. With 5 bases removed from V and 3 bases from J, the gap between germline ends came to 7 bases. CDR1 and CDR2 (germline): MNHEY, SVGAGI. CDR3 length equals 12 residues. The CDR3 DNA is TGTGCCAGCAGTCGCGCCGAAGAGACCCAGTACTTC. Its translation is CASSRAEETQYF.

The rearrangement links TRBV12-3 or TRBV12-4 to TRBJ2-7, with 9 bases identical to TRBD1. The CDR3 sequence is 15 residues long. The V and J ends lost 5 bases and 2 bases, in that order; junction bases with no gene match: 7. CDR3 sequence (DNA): TGTGCCAGCAGTCTAGGGGACAGGGACGCCTACGAGCAGTACTTC. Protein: CASSLGDRDAYEQYF.